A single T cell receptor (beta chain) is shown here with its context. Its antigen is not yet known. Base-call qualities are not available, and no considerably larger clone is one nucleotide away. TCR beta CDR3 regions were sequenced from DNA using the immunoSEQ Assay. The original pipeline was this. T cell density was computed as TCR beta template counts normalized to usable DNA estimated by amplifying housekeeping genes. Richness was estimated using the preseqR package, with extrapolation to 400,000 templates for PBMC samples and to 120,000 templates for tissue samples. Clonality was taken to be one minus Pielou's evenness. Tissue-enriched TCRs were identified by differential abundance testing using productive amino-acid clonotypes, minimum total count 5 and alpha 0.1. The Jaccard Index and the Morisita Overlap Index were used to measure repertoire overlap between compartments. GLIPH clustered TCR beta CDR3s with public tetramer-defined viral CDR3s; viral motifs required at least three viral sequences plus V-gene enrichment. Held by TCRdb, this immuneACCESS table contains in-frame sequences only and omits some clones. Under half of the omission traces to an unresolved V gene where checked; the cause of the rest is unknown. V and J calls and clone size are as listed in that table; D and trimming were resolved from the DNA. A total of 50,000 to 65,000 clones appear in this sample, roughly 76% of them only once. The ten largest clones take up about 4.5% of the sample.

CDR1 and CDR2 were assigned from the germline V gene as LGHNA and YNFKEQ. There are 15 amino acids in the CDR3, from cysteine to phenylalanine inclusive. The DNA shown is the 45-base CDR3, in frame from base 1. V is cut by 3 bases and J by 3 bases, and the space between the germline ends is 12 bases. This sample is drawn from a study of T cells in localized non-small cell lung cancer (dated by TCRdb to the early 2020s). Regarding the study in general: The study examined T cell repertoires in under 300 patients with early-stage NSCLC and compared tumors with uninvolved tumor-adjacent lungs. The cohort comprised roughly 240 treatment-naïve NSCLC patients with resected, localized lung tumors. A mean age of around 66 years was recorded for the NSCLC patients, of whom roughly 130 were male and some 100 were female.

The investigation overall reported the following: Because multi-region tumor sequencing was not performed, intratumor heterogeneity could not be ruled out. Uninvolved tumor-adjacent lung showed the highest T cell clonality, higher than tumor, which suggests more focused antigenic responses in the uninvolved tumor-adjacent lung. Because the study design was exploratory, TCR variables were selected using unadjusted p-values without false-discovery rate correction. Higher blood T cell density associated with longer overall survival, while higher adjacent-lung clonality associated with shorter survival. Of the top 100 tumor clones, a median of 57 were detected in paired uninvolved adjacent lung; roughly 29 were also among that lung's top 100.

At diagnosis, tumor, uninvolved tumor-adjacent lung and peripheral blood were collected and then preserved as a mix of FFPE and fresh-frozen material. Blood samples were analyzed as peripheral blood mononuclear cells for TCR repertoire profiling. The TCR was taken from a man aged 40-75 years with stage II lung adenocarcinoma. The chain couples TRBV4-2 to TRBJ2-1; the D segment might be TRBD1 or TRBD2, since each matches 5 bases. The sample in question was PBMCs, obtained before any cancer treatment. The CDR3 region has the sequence CASSHSGRNYNEQFF. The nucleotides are TGTGCCAGCAGCCACTCGGGACGGAACTACAATGAGCAGTTCTTC.